The 19 T cell receptor beta chains listed next were all sequenced from one sample in a study of CD8 T cells in ankylosing spondylitis. General observations from the study: Eight highly homologous variants made up a TCR beta motif, and this motif appeared characteristic of ankylosing spondylitis blood.

Each CDR3 protein gets one entry after TCRdb re-called the 5' RACE reads with MiXCR. The data show roughly 670,000 distinct CDR3 sequences, 15% to 20% seen once. Antigen specificity for these receptors is unknown. Sample: blood, either unsorted or a sorted T cell fraction (not recorded which). The source of these receptors is a male donor with ankylosing spondylitis.

This clonotype was counted only a few times. This chain uses TRBV3-1 with TRBJ2-3; D not certain. This CDR3 has 14 amino acids. Germline CDR1 and CDR2: LGHDT and YNNKEL (reference sequence). V was clipped by 1 base and J by 2 bases, with 7 bases between them. The CDR3 protein is CASSQVIDTDTQYF. CDR3 in DNA: TGTGCCAGCAGCCAAGTTATCGACACAGATACGCAGTATTTT.

This clonotype has a handful of counts. The genes are TRBV20-1 and TRBJ2-3; D unclear. The CDR3 spans 15 residues. V lost 5 bases and J lost 0, with 15 bases in between. Germline V CDR1 and CDR2: DFQATT, SNEGSKA (reference sequence). The CDR3 sequence is CSALDMKASTDTQYF. The CDR3 bases are TGCAGTGCTTTGGATATGAAGGCTAGCACAGATACGCAGTATTTT.

Many counts were recorded for this clonotype. CDR3 nucleotides: TGCAGCGTTCGCCGGGACAGAGGGTCCTACAATGAGCAGTTCTTC. It specifies CSVRRDRGSYNEQFF. The chain uses TRBV29-1 and TRBJ2-1; TRBD1 matches 7 bases. The CDR3 is 15 amino acids. Germline V CDR1 and CDR2: SQVTM, ANQGSEA. The J segment lost 1 base and the V segment lost 5 bases, leaving 8 bases of the junction unmatched.

This clonotype was detected only a few times. CDR3 residues: CAISGATDTYEQYF. The CDR3, as DNA: TGTGCCATCAGTGGGGCGACGGACACCTACGAGCAGTACTTC. The chain combines TRBV10-3 with TRBJ2-7, with TRBD1 as a possible D gene (5 bases). Trimming removed 4 bases at V and 2 bases at J, with 12 bases between. The germline V gene has CDR1 ENHRY and CDR2 SYGVKD. The CDR3 totals 14 residues.

In its sample, this clonotype was seen a few times. The genes are TRBV7-6 and TRBJ1-3; TRBD1 aligns across 12 bases. The CDR3 is made up of 16 amino acids. J lost 3 bases, V lost 4 bases, and 4 bases had no gene match. In germline, CDR1 is SGHVS, CDR2 FNYEAQ. The CDR3 loop is CASSSGQGADGNTIYF. DNA for the CDR3: TGTGCCAGCAGCTCGGGACAGGGGGCTGATGGAAACACCATATATTTT.

The genes are TRBV7-9 and TRBJ1-2; D unresolved. This CDR3 is 11 amino acids long. Germline loops: CDR1 SEHNR, CDR2 FQNEAQ (reference sequence). V was pared by 5 bases and J by 3 bases, with 4 bases between. CDR3 sequence reads: CASSKDYGYTF. As DNA, the CDR3 is TGTGCCAGCAGCAAGGACTATGGCTACACCTTC.

The sample holds a few counts of this clonotype. The gene calls are TRBV2 and TRBJ1-4; D unclear. Germline-derived CDR1 and CDR2 are SNHLY and FYNNEI. V lost 8 bases to trimming and J lost 6 bases, with 4 bases between them. This CDR3 is built from 10 residues. CDR3 sequence: CASADEKLFF. CDR3 nucleotide sequence: TGTGCCAGCGCCGATGAAAAACTGTTTTTT.

The chain is built from TRBV20-1 and TRBJ1-4; no firm D call. V gave up 5 bases and J gave up 4 bases, with 11 bases separating them. The CDR3 has 13 residues. CDR1 is DFQATT and CDR2 is SNEGSKA in the germline V gene (reference sequence). The CDR3 sequence is CSASRVLNEKLFF. The CDR3, as DNA: TGCAGTGCTTCTCGGGTCCTTAATGAAAAACTGTTTTTT.

This clonotype appeared once. J is TRBJ1-5 and V is TRBV20-1, with TRBD1 matching 7 bases. Germline assignment: CDR1 DFQATT and CDR2 SNEGSKA (reference sequence). CDR3 length: 15 amino acids. Trimming removed 5 bases from V and 2 bases from J; junction bases left unmatched: 9. The CDR3 region is CSAAQQGGGNQPQHF. CDR3 bases: TGCAGTGCTGCCCAGCAGGGGGGGGGCAATCAGCCCCAGCATTTT.

The chain couples TRBV20-1 to TRBJ1-1; the match to TRBD1 covers 7 bases. The V gene's germline CDR1 is DFQATT and CDR2 SNEGSKA (reference sequence). The CDR3 has 15 amino acids. Trimming cost V 1 base and J 4 bases; bases outside gene matches: 9. CDR3 residues: CSARVVKGAGTEAFF. In DNA, the CDR3 is TGCAGTGCTAGAGTGGTGAAGGGGGCTGGCACTGAAGCTTTCTTT.

This chain links TRBV3-1 with TRBJ2-5; 8 nucleotides agree with TRBD2. In germline, CDR1 is LGHDT, CDR2 YNNKEL (reference sequence). This CDR3 comprises 16 residues. Germline trimming cut 1 base from V and 5 bases from J; bases unmatched to any gene: 9. The CDR3 loop reads CASSQAPRGGRETQYF. DNA for the CDR3: TGTGCCAGCAGCCAAGCCCCACGGGGGGGCCGGGAGACCCAGTACTTC.

The gene calls are TRBV11-3 and TRBJ2-1, with D unclear. This CDR3 comprises 12 residues. Per the germline V gene, CDR1 is SGHNT and CDR2 is YENEEA. Trimming stripped 5 bases from V and 12 bases from J, with 14 bases between. CDR3 loop: CASSKDGLGQFF. The CDR3 nucleotides are TGTGCCAGCAGCAAAGATGGGTTGGGGCAGTTCTTC.

The V and J genes are TRBV4-2 and TRBJ2-2; 8 nucleotides agree with TRBD2. The length of the CDR3 is 19 residues. Per the germline V gene, CDR1 is LGHNA and CDR2 is YNFKEQ. V shed 1 base and J 2 bases; nucleotides not matched to a gene: 12. CDR3 sequence reads: CASSQVVSVAGPNTGELFF. As DNA, the CDR3 is TGTGCCAGCAGCCAAGTCGTTAGTGTAGCGGGGCCCAACACCGGGGAGCTGTTTTTT.

The rearrangement joins TRBV20-1 to TRBJ2-1, with D possibly called TRBD1 or TRBD2 (6 bases each). The CDR3 runs to 19 residues. The germline V gene encodes CDR1 DFQATT and CDR2 SNEGSKA (reference sequence). Trimming left V 1 base short and J 1 base short, with 23 bases between. The CDR3 reads CSARVGLARGVGSYNEQFF. CDR3 bases: TGCAGTGCTAGAGTGGGGCTAGCGAGGGGGGTTGGGTCCTACAATGAGCAGTTCTTC.

This rearrangement joins TRBV29-1 to TRBJ1-1, with D unresolved. The germline V gene has CDR1 SQVTM and CDR2 ANQGSEA. Trimming left V 4 bases short and J 0 bases short, with 3 bases between. There are 11 residues in the CDR3. The CDR3 DNA reads TGCAGCGTTGCAGTGAACACTGAAGCTTTCTTT. Residues: CSVAVNTEAFF. Full variable domain (outside the CDR3, taken from reference TRBV29-1 and TRBJ1-1): SAVISQKPSRDICQRGTSLTIQCQVDSQVTMMFWYRQQPGQSLTLIATANQGSEATYESGFVIDKFPISRPNLTFSTLTVSNMSPEDSSIYLCSVAVNTEAFFGQGTRLTVV.

This clonotype was counted between two and nine times. DNA for the CDR3: TGTGCCAGCAGCTTAGCTGCGGGGGTGACCTACGAGCAGTACTTC. It codes for CASSLAAGVTYEQYF. This chain uses TRBV11-2 with TRBJ2-7, with 7 nucleotides matching TRBD2. V lost 1 base, J lost 2 bases, and 5 bases stayed unmatched. The V gene's germline CDR1 is SGHAT and CDR2 FQNNGV. The CDR3 extends over 15 amino acids.

This clonotype was seen only a few times. This chain uses TRBV5-6 with TRBJ2-1; D might be TRBD1 or TRBD2, each matching 5 bases. Germline V lookup: CDR1 SGHDT, CDR2 YYEEEE. The CDR3 is made up of 13 amino acids. The V end lost 2 bases, the J end lost 8 bases, and 11 bases lay between the germline ends. This CDR3 is CASSFEGWDEQFF. The CDR3 bases are TGTGCCAGCAGCTTTGAGGGGTGGGATGAGCAGTTCTTC.

The rearrangement joins TRBV7-9 to TRBJ1-1, with unresolved D. Germline V CDR1 and CDR2: SEHNR, FQNEAQ (reference sequence). The CDR3 has 16 residues. Trimming took 4 bases from V and 4 from J, leaving 19 bases between them. The DNA of the CDR3 is TGTGCCAGCAGCTCAAAACCCGGTGTACCTGGCACTGAAGCTTTCTTT. It translates to CASSSKPGVPGTEAFF.

The chain uses TRBV9 and TRBJ2-1, with 10 bases matching TRBD2. V shed 4 bases and J 1 base; nucleotides not matched to a gene: 17. The germline gives CDR1 SGDLS, CDR2 YYNGEE. The CDR3 is 20 residues long. The CDR3 nucleotides read TGTGCCAGCAGCCCTCTGGGGCTAGCGGGGGCCGTTCCTTCCTACAATGAGCAGTTCTTC. This codes for CASSPLGLAGAVPSYNEQFF.